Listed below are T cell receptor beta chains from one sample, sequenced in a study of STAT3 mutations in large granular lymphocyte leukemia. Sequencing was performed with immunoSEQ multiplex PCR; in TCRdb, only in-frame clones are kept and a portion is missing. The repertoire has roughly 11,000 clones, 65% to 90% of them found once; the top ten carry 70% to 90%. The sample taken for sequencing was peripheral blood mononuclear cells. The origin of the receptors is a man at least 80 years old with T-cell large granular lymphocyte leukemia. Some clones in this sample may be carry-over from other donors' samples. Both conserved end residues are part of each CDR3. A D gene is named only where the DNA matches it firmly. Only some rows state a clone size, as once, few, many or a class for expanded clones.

TGTGCCAGCAGCTTAGGCAGCTTGAACACTGAAGCTTTCTTT,CASSLGSLNTEAFF,TRBJ1-1,TRBV7-9,-,-
TGTGCCAGCAGTGAATCCTCAGGGAAGCCCGGGGAGCTGTTTTTT,CASSESSGKPGELFF,TRBJ2-2,TRBV6-1,-,-
TGCGCCATACGGCGGGGATGGACCTACGAGCAGTACTTC,CAIRRGWTYEQYF,TRBJ2-7,TRBV23-1,-,-
TGTGCCAGCTCAGATGCCGGAGCCTACGAGCAGTACTTC,CASSDAGAYEQYF,TRBJ2-7,TRBV18,-,-
TGTGCCAGCAGCTTAGGGGGTGGACTCTACGAGCAGTACTTC,CASSLGGGLYEQYF,TRBJ2-7,TRBV7-2,many,-
TGTGCCTGGGCCCCAGGGGGCTCTGATACGCAGTATTTT,CAWAPGGSDTQYF,TRBJ2-3,TRBV30,-,TRBD1
TGTGCCACCAGCCCCGACGGACAAGAGACCCAGTACTTC,CATSPDGQETQYF,TRBJ2-5,TRBV15,-,-
TGTGCCAGCTTCTCCCAAGGGTACGAGCAGTACTTC,CASFSQGYEQYF,TRBJ2-7,TRBV28,-,-
TGCGCCAGCAGCTTGTTTGGTGGCGGGGGGGCCGTAGATACGCAGTATTTT,CASSLFGGGGAVDTQYF,TRBJ2-3,TRBV5-1,-,TRBD2
TGTGCCTGGAGTGTACAGGGAAACACCATATATTTT,CAWSVQGNTIYF,TRBJ1-3,TRBV30,-,-
TGTGCCAGCAGCTTGGCAGGATCGGAGTGGGCCGATACTAATGAAAAACTGTTTTTT,CASSLAGSEWADTNEKLFF,TRBJ1-4,TRBV5-8,once,-